This T cell receptor beta chain was identified in a study of blood T cell repertoires in COVID-19. Germline V CDR1 and CDR2: MNHEY, SVGEGT. J lost 2 bases, V lost 0 bases, and 7 bases had no gene match. CDR3 length: 16 amino acids. The data were produced by immunoSEQ multiplex PCR, yet TCRdb's version contains in-frame clones alone and is incomplete. The table shows some 280,000 clones, with 75% to 90% occurring only once. This clone was seen only once. Sequenced input: peripheral blood. The sequence was collected from a woman aged 25 to 39 with active or convalescent COVID-19. The rearrangement links TRBV6-2 or TRBV6-3 to TRBJ2-7; 7 bases fit TRBD2. The CDR3 protein is CASSYSSGATPYEQYF. As DNA, the CDR3 is TGTGCCAGCAGTTACTCGAGCGGGGCTACACCCTACGAGCAGTACTTC.